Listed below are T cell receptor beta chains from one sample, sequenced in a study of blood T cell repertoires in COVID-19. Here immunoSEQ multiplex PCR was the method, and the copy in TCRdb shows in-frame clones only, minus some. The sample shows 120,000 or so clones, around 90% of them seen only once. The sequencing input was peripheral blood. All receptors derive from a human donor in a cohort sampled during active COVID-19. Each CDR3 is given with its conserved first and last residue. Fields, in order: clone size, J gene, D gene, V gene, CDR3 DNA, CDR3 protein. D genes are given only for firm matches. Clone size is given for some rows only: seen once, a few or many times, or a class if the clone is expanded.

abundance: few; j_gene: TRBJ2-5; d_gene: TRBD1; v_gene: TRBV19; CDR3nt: TGTGCCAGTAGGCCGGGACAGGTCGAGCAAGAGACCCAGTACTTC; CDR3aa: CASRPGQVEQETQYF
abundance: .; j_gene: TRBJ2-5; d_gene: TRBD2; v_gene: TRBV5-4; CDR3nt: TGTGCCAGCAGCTTGGCTAGCGGGTACGCAGAGACCCAGTACTTC; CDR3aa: CASSLASGYAETQYF
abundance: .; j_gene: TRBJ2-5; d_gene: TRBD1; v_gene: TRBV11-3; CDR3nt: TGTGCCAGCAGCTCGGCCGCAGGGGGTTGGGAGACCCAGTACTTC; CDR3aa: CASSSAAGGWETQYF
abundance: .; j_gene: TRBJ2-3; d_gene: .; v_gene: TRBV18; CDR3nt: TGTGCCAGCTCAGGACTGGATACGCAGTATTTT; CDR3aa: CASSGLDTQYF
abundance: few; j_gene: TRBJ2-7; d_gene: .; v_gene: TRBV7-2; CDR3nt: TGTGCCAGCTTACGGGAGCCCGGGGGCGGGAGTAACTTC; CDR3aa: CASLREPGGGSNF
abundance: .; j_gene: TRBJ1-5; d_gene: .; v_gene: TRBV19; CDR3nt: TGTGCCAGTAGTATTCTGAATCCGGGACTTCAGCATTTT; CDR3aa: CASSILNPGLQHF
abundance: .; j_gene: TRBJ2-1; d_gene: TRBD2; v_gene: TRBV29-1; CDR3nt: TGCAGCGTTGCGACTAGCGGGGCCAATGAGCAGTTCTTC; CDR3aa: CSVATSGANEQFF
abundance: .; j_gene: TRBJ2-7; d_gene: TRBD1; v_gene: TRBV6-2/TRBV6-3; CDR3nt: TGTGCCAGCAGTTACGGCGACAGGGACACCTACGAGCAGTACTTC; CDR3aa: CASSYGDRDTYEQYF
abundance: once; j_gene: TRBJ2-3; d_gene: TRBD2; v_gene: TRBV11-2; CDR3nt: TGTGCCAGCAGCTTAGTCCTGACTAGCGGTCCCACAGATACGCAGTATTTT; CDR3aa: CASSLVLTSGPTDTQYF
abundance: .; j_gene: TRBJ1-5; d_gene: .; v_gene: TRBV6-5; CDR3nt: TGTGCCAGCATCACAGGAGGGTCTGGCAATCAGCCCCAGCATTTT; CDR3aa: CASITGGSGNQPQHF
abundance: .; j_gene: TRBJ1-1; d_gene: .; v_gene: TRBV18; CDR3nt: TGTGCCAGCTCCCCCAGGGAGGCGAACACTGAAGCTTTCTTT; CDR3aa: CASSPREANTEAFF
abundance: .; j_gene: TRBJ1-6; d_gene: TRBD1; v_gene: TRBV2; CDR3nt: TGTGCCAGCAGTGATCGCCTAGGACAGGGGTACTCACCCCTCCACTTT; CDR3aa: CASSDRLGQGYSPLHF
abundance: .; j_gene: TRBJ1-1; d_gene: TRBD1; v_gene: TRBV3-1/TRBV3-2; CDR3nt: TGTGCCAGCAGCCCCCTCCCGCGGGACAGTCGCATGAACACTGAAGCTTTCTTT; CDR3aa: CASSPLPRDSRMNTEAFF
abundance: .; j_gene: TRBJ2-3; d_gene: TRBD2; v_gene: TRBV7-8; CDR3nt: TGTGCCAGCAGCTACCGACTAGCCTCCACAGATACGCAGTATTTT; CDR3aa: CASSYRLASTDTQYF
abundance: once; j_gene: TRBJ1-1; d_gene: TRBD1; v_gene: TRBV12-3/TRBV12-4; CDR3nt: TGTGCCAGCACGCAGGGGGAGAACACTGAAGCTTTCTTT; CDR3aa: CASTQGENTEAFF
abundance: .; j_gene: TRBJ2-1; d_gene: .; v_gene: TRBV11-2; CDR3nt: TGTGCCAGCAGCTTAGTGAGCGGAAGCTACAATGAGCAGTTCTTC; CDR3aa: CASSLVSGSYNEQFF
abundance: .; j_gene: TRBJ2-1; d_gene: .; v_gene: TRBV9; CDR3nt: TGTGCCAGCAGCGTAATCGGTACCACCTCCGTTAATGAGCAGTTCTTC; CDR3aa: CASSVIGTTSVNEQFF
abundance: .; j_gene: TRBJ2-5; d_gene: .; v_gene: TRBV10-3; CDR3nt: TGTGCCATCAGTGGACCCCCGCGGGGTGGCTTACAAGAGACCCAGTACTTC; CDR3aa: CAISGPPRGGLQETQYF
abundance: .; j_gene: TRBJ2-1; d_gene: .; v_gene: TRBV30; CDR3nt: TGTGCCTGGAGTCCCGGAGCGCTCTGGAATGAGCAGTTCTTC; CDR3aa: CAWSPGALWNEQFF
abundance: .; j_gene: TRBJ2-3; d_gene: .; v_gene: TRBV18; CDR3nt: TGTGCCAGCTCACGAACCCGGGAAGGTTGGGATACGCAGTATTTT; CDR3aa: CASSRTREGWDTQYF
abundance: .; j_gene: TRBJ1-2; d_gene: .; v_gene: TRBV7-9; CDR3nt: TGTGCCAGCGTTCCCTTGGGCAGGGAGGACTACACCTTC; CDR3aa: CASVPLGREDYTF
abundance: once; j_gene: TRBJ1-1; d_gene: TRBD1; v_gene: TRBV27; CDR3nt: TGTGCCAGCAGTTTATCCGGGACAGGGGCCGGGGCTTTCTTT; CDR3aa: CASSLSGTGAGAFF
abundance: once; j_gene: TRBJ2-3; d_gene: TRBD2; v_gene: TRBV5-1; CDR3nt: TGCGCCAGCAGCTCCCGACTAGCGGGGAACACAGATACGCAGTATTTT; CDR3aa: CASSSRLAGNTDTQYF
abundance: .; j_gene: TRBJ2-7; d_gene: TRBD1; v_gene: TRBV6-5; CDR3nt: TGTGCCAGCAAACAACAGGGGGGCAACAACGAGCAGTACTTC; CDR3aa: CASKQQGGNNEQYF
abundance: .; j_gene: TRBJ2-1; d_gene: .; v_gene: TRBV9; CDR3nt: TGTGCCAGCAGCCATCCCCCGCCTGCAGAGGTTGAGCAGTTCTTC; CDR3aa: CASSHPPPAEVEQFF
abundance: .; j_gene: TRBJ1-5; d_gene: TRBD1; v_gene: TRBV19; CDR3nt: TGTGCCAGTAGTAGCTTAGACAGGGGCGGCAATCAGCCCCAGCATTTT; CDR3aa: CASSSLDRGGNQPQHF
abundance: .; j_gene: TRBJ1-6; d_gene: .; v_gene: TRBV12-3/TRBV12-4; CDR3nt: TGTGCCAGCAGGCGACAGAAGGATTCACCCCTCCACTTT; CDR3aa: CASRRQKDSPLHF
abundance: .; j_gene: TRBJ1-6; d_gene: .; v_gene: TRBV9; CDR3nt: TGTGCCAGCAGCGTAGGCGAGGGTAGAGGTTCACCCCTCCACTTT; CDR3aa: CASSVGEGRGSPLHF
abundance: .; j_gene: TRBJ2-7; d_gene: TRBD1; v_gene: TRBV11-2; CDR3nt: TGTGCCAGCAGCTTGACAGGGGTGTCCGAGCAGTACTTC; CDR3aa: CASSLTGVSEQYF
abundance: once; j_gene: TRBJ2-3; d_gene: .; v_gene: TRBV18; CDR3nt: TGTGCCAGCTCACCCGTAGATACGCAGTATTTT; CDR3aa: CASSPVDTQYF
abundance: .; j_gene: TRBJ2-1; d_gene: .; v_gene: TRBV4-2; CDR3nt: TGTGCCAGCAGCCAAGATCCGGGGGGCGGGAGATGGGAGCAGTTCTTC; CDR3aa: CASSQDPGGGRWEQFF